This T cell receptor (beta chain) was sequenced during a study of graft-versus-host responses after intestinal transplantation. Study context: Multivisceral, liver-intestinal, or isolated intestinal transplants were performed in recipients. Every one of the recipients received anti-thymocyte globulin induction and afterwards took tacrolimus and steroids for 3 to 4 years. Study results and limitations: Graft-donor T cell macrochimerism in patients accompanied high graft-versus-host to host-versus-graft clonal ratios in allografts. GvH clones were identified in recipient marrow, with some first appearing in ileum or blood.

The repertoire was sequenced with immunoSEQ multiplex PCR; TCRdb's copy has only in-frame clones and lacks some. Seen here are tens of thousands of clones, around 95% observed once, and the top ten hold 0.75% to 0.9%. As concerns this clone: What it recognizes is unknown.

Losses at the gene ends were 3 bases for V and 5 bases for J; bases not matched to a gene: 6. The CDR3 is 14 amino acids. Germline V lookup: CDR1 SGHDT, CDR2 YYEEEE. The receptor was derived from a human patient who received an intestinal transplant, so some T cells may come from the graft donor. The chain links TRBV5-6 to TRBJ1-2; 8 bases fit TRBD1. This specimen was PBMCs, taken 16 days after intestinal transplant. CDR3 sequence reads: CASSYGQGGYGYTF. CDR3 coding DNA: TGTGCCAGCAGCTACGGACAGGGCGGGTATGGCTACACCTTC.